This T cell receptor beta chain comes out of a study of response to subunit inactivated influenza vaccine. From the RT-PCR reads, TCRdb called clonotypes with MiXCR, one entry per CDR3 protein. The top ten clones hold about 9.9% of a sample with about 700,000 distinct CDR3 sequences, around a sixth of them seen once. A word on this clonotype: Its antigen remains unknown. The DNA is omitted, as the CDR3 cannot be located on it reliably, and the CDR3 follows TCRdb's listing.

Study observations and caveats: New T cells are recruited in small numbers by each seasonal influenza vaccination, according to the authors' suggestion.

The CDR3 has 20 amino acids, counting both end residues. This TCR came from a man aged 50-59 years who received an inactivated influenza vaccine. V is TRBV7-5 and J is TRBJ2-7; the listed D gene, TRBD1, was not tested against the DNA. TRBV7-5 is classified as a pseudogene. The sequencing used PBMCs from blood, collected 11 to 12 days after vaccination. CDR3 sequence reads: CISVPPSLTSGGERSYEQYF.